This passage covers 15 T cell receptor beta chains from one sample sequenced in a study of cytomegalovirus exposure and HLA in healthy donors. The PCR made use of 60 Vbeta and 13 Jbeta primers. TCRdb keeps only in-frame clones here, not all; method: immunoSEQ multiplex PCR. Of about 120,000 clones in the sample, around 75% were seen once. Sequenced: PBMCs. These receptors all stem from a woman in her 50s in good health and CMV-seropositive.

This clone was seen a handful of times. The rearrangement uses TRBV7-6 and TRBJ2-2; TRBD2 agrees at 8 bases. The CDR3 covers 16 residues. Germline-derived CDR1 and CDR2 are SGHVS and FNYEAQ. Germline trimming cut 1 base from V and 6 bases from J; bases unmatched to any gene: 7. The CDR3: CASSLDVAGGPGELFF. The CDR3 DNA reads TGTGCCAGCAGCTTAGATGTGGCGGGAGGCCCCGGGGAGCTGTTTTTT. Full variable domain (missing parts from reference TRBV7-6 and TRBJ2-2): GAGVSQSPRYKVTKRGQDVALRCDPISGHVSLYWYRQALGQGPEFLTYFNYEAQQDKSGLPNDRFSAERPEGSISTLTIQRTEQRDSAMYRCASSLDVAGGPGELFFGEGSRLTVL.

A single count supports this clone. The chain has TRBV7-2 and TRBJ2-1; 10 bases match TRBD2. Germline loops: CDR1 SGHTA, CDR2 FQGNSA. Trimming removed 5 bases from V and 1 base from J; junction bases left unmatched: 2. The CDR3 is 15 amino acids. CDR3 protein: CASSQLAGSYNEQFF. CDR3 nucleotides: TGTGCCAGCAGCCAACTAGCGGGATCCTACAATGAGCAGTTCTTC.

This clone was observed a few times. The chain employs TRBV4-1 and TRBJ1-4, with unresolved D. This CDR3 is 15 amino acids long. The V end was cut by 0 bases, the J end by 8 bases, with 13 bases between. The germline gives CDR1 MGHRA, CDR2 YSYEKL. The CDR3 DNA sequence: TGCGCCAGCAGCCAAGAGGGAGGGAGGAGGGAAAAACTGTTTTTT. Protein sequence: CASSQEGGRREKLFF.

The chain has TRBV6-1 and TRBJ2-5, with a tentative D call TRBD2 (7 bases). The tail of the sequence fits TRBJ2-7 better, so the J call may be wrong. Germline CDR1 MNHNS, CDR2 SASEGT. The length of the CDR3 is 13 residues. The CDR3 DNA follows: TGTGCCAGCACGGGGGGCGGGAGTTACGAGCAGTACTTC. Translated: CASTGGGSYEQYF.

This clone was recorded only once. This chain links TRBV5-1 with TRBJ1-1, with a weak D call TRBD1 (5 bases). This CDR3 has 13 amino acids. With 0 bases removed from V and 8 bases from J, the gap between germline ends came to 11 bases. Germline V gene lookup returns CDR1 SGHRS and CDR2 YFSETQ. The CDR3 here is CASSLAGLREAFF. DNA for the CDR3: TGCGCCAGCAGCTTGGCGGGACTGCGAGAAGCTTTCTTT. Full variable domain (missing parts from reference TRBV5-1 and TRBJ1-1): KAGVTQTPRYLIKTRGQQVTLSCSPISGHRSVSWYQQTPGQGLQFLFEYFSETQRNKGNFPGRFSGRQFSNSRSEMNVSTLELGDSALYLCASSLAGLREAFFGQGTRLTVV.

The chain has TRBV7-9 and TRBJ2-3; 8 positions agree with TRBD1. This CDR3 spans 18 amino acids. After removal of 7 bases from V and 1 base from J, the junction contained 16 bases not matched to a gene. Germline loops: CDR1 SEHNR, CDR2 FQNEAQ (reference sequence). The CDR3 here is CASISFDATGDGTDTQYF. The CDR3 DNA reads as TGTGCCAGCATTTCCTTTGATGCGACAGGGGACGGCACAGATACGCAGTATTTT. Variable domain in full (rest from reference TRBV7-9 and TRBJ2-3): DTGVSQNPRHKITKRGQNVTFRCDPISEHNRLYWYRQTLGQGPEFLTYFQNEAQLEKSRLLSDRFSAERPKGSFSTLEIQRTEQGDSAMYLCASISFDATGDGTDTQYFGPGTRLTVL.

In the case of this clone: The sample holds other DNA sequences that translate to the same CDR3. This chain uses TRBV25-1 with TRBJ1-1; 9 nucleotides match TRBD1. The CDR3 is 15 residues long. Germline assignment: CDR1 MGHDK and CDR2 SYGVNS. The trim removed 6 bases at V and 5 bases at J, leaving 10 bases unmatched. The CDR3 spells CASRISGTGRTEAFF. As DNA, the CDR3 is TGTGCCAGCAGGATTTCCGGGACAGGGCGTACTGAAGCTTTCTTT.

This clone was observed many times. For the CDR3, the DNA is TGTGCCAGCAGCCAGAATGTAGCGGGAGGAGGCGAGCAGTACTTC. It translates to CASSQNVAGGGEQYF. The chain is built from TRBV4-2 and TRBJ2-7; 10 nucleotides align to TRBD2. After removal of 3 bases from V and 6 bases from J, the junction contained 8 bases not matched to a gene. The CDR3 runs to 15 residues. Germline V gives CDR1 LGHNA, CDR2 YNFKEQ.

J is TRBJ2-1 and V is TRBV11-2; TRBD2 agrees at 10 bases. Germline-derived CDR1 and CDR2 are SGHAT and FQNNGV. The length of the CDR3 is 17 residues. With 5 bases clipped from V and 5 bases from J, the junction kept 12 bases outside the gene matches. Here the CDR3 DNA reads TGTGCCAGCAGCCCCGGACTAGCGGTAAAATTACACAATGAGCAGTTCTTC. As protein: CASSPGLAVKLHNEQFF.

This chain links TRBV11-2 with TRBJ2-2; the match to TRBD2 covers 9 bases. Germline-derived CDR1 and CDR2 are SGHAT and FQNNGV. CDR3 size: 15 residues. V was pared by 6 bases and J by 5 bases, with 7 bases of the junction left unmatched. The CDR3 is CASSTTSGLTGELFF. The CDR3 DNA reads TGTGCCAGCAGTACGACTAGCGGCTTGACCGGGGAGCTGTTTTTT.

This clone was picked up a small number of times. The V gene is TRBV15, the J gene TRBJ1-1; 8 bases match TRBD1. CDR3 length: 16 amino acids. Germline CDR1 reads LNHNV; CDR2 reads YYDKDF (reference sequence). The V and J ends lost 0 bases and 5 bases, in that order; junction bases with no gene match: 8. CDR3 nucleotide sequence: TGTGCCACCAGCAGAGATCGTATCAGGGGGCTGACTGAAGCTTTCTTT. It specifies CATSRDRIRGLTEAFF.

The chain joins TRBV7-6 to TRBJ2-3, with no clear D. Per the germline V gene, CDR1 is SGHVS and CDR2 is FNYEAQ. This CDR3 is built from 14 residues. Trimming removed 2 bases at V and 2 bases at J, with 8 bases between. The CDR3 DNA sequence: TGTGCCAGCAGCTTAAACTCTTACACAGATACGCAGTATTTT. Amino acids: CASSLNSYTDTQYF.

This chain connects TRBV7-8 to TRBJ2-7, with 7 bases lining up with TRBD1. Germline trimming cut 5 bases from V and 2 bases from J; bases unmatched to any gene: 3. CDR3 length equals 13 residues. Germline assignment: CDR1 SGHVS and CDR2 FQNEAQ. This CDR3 is CASSTGQTYEQYF. The CDR3 DNA sequence: TGTGCCAGCAGCACGGGACAGACCTACGAGCAGTACTTC.

This sequence joins TRBV7-2 and TRBJ2-1; D gene ambiguous. CDR1 is SGHTA, CDR2 FQGNSA, per germline. The CDR3 consists of 12 residues. Trimming cost V 4 bases and J 7 bases, with 8 bases left between them. The CDR3 DNA follows: TGTGCCAGCAGCTCTTCCGGGAATGAGCAGTTCTTC. Its protein product is CASSSSGNEQFF.

J is TRBJ2-3 and V is TRBV7-2; TRBD2 matches 9 bases. The CDR3 runs 17 residues. CDR1 is SGHTA, CDR2 FQGNSA, per germline. V lost 6 bases to trimming and J lost 0 bases; unmatched junction nucleotides: 10. The CDR3 DNA reads as TGTGCCAGCAGACTGGGACTAGCTTCAGTGAGCACAGATACGCAGTATTTT. Protein sequence: CASRLGLASVSTDTQYF.